Described below is a single TCR beta chain sequence and its context. This clonotype has a handful of counts. Its antigen target is currently unknown. It has no much larger one-base neighbor in the sample; base qualities were not kept. The junction shows trimming of 1 base on V and 1 base on J, plus 14 bases between the germline ends. As encoded in the germline V gene, CDR1 is LGHNA while CDR2 is YSLEER. Including cysteine and phenylalanine, the CDR3 has 16 amino acids. The entry retains the CDR3 DNA only, 48 bases that are in frame from base 1. This entry is derived from a study of response to subunit inactivated influenza vaccine (dated 2018 in TCRdb). Background on the whole study: Deep quantitative profiling of the T cell receptor repertoire was used in the study to follow responses to a trivalent subunit inactivated influenza vaccine. What the study reported, not specific to this receptor: The authors suggested that each seasonal influenza vaccination may recruit only a limited number of new T cells.

Libraries were constructed by RT-PCR. Reads for this sample came from an Illumina HiSeq 2500. TCRdb ran its own pipeline on the public reads, namely fastp trimming at Q25 and MiXCR clone calling, and kept in-frame beta chains. Here each entry gathers all rows of one CDR3 protein and keeps the most common genes and DNA. The sample yields approximately 490,000 distinct CDR3 sequences; more than 7% were counted once. The leading ten clones occupy less than 15% of the sample. Sample: PBMCs from blood, taken less than 25 months after vaccination. The sequence links TRBV4-3 to TRBJ2-7; too little of a D gene remains to name it. The sequence came from a man aged 45 to 70 who received an inactivated influenza vaccine. Donor details come from another sample of the same person, matched by shared clones. The nucleotides read TGCGCCAGCAGCCAAGCCCCCACTTTAAATTCCTACGAGCAGTACTTC. Its protein is CASSQAPTLNSYEQYF.